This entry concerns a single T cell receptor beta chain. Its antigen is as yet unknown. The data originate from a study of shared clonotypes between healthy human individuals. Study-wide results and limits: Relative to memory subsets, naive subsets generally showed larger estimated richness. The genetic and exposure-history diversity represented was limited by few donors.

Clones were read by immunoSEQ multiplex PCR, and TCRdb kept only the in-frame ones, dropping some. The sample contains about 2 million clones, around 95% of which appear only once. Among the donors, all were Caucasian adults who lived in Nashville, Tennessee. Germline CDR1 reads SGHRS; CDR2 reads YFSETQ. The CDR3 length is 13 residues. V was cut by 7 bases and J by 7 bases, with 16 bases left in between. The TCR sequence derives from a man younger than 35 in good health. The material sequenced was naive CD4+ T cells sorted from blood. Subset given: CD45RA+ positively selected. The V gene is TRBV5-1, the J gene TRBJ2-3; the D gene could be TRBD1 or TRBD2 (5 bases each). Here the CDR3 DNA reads TGCGCCAGCCGGGACGGCGCTGGGAATACGCAGTATTTT. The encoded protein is CASRDGAGNTQYF.